This T cell receptor beta chain was sequenced during a study of blood T cell repertoires in COVID-19. Looking at the study overall: T cells, B-cell-depleted T cells, or PBMCs supplied cDNA or gDNA.

The Seattle site enrolled patients during active infection and followed them longitudinally. The protocol was immunoSEQ multiplex PCR, while the TCRdb copy is restricted to in-frame clones and leaves out a portion. Here the sample spans approximately 300,000 clones, 80% to 95% being singletons. The CDR3 covers 14 residues. Germline V lookup: CDR1 MDHEN, CDR2 SYDVKM. V lost 8 bases, J lost 0 bases, and 3 bases stayed unmatched. This receptor was taken from a woman in her 30s with COVID-19, enrolled during active disease. The J gene is TRBJ1-5, the V gene TRBV28; TRBD1 matches at 8 bases. Material for sequencing was peripheral blood. The chain's CDR3 is CASQGANSNQPQHF. The CDR3 DNA reads TGTGCCAGCCAGGGGGCAAATAGCAATCAGCCCCAGCATTTT.